These 6 T cell receptor beta chains share one sample of origin, sequenced in a study of T cells in Graves' hyperthyroidism and ophthalmopathy. TCR beta CDR3 regions were amplified from RNA. The primer set for the first-round RT-PCR of the TCR CDR3 was HTBI. From the multiplex PCR reads, TCRdb called clonotypes with MiXCR, one entry per CDR3 protein. The data show 400,000 to 450,000 distinct CDR3 sequences, 14% to 15% seen once. Sequenced material: blood. The receptors shown here come from a man younger than 30 with Graves' ophthalmopathy.

The CDR3 here is CASSLPGHSNQPQHF. The DNA of the CDR3 is TGTGCCAGCAGTCTTCCAGGCCATAGCAATCAGCCCCAGCATTTT. This chain uses TRBV7-9 with TRBJ1-5; D is ambiguous. V lost 6 bases and J lost 0, with 12 bases in between. CDR1 is SEHNR and CDR2 is FQNEAQ in the germline V gene (reference sequence). The CDR3 has 15 amino acids.

This clonotype has ten or more counts. V and J are TRBV27 and TRBJ2-1; D is perhaps TRBD2 (5 bases). The CDR3 has 15 residues. V lost 6 bases, J lost 7 bases, and 19 bases lay in between. Germline V gene lookup returns CDR1 MNHEY and CDR2 SMNVEV (reference sequence). CDR3 amino acids: CASSLTTLPWNEQFF. CDR3 DNA: TGTGCCAGCAGCCTGACTACCCTACCTTGGAATGAGCAGTTCTTC.

This clonotype was seen more than once but under ten times. Here the CDR3 reads CSARDRQTYSNQPQHF. The CDR3 DNA reads as TGCAGTGCTAGAGATCGACAGACTTATAGCAATCAGCCCCAGCATTTT. This chain connects TRBV20-1 to TRBJ1-5; TRBD1 is a possible D gene (5 bases). CDR1 and CDR2 (germline): DFQATT, SNEGSKA (reference sequence). The CDR3 extends over 16 amino acids. V was trimmed by 0 bases and J by 0 bases, leaving 12 bases between them.

The chain combines TRBV4-1 with TRBJ2-7, with 14 bases matching TRBD2. The CDR3 consists of 21 residues. V gave up 1 base and J gave up 2 bases; unmatched junction bases: 16. CDR1 is MGHRA and CDR2 is YSYEKL in the germline V gene. The CDR3 nucleotides are TGCGCCAGCAGCCAAGTGGCACCGAGGACTAGCGGGGGGAGGGTGGCCTACGAGCAGTACTTC. Its protein is CASSQVAPRTSGGRVAYEQYF.

This clonotype was seen only a few times. This chain connects TRBV7-8 to TRBJ2-7; D is possibly TRBD2 (5 bases). The CDR3 consists of 19 residues. Germline CDR1 is SGHVS and CDR2 is FQNEAQ. Trimming took 5 bases from V and 0 from J, leaving 26 bases between them. In DNA form, the CDR3 reads TGTGCCAGCAGCCCGAGAGCCCGGGCGTCAAGCGGTAACTCCTACGAGCAGTACTTC. The encoded protein is CASSPRARASSGNSYEQYF.

This clonotype was recorded a few times. The rearrangement joins TRBV12-3 or TRBV12-4 to TRBJ2-1; weak D call: TRBD1 (5 bases). There are 14 residues in the CDR3. Trimming cost V 3 bases and J 5 bases, with 11 bases left between them. DNA of the CDR3: TGTGCCAGCAGTTTTAAGGGGTTTGACAATGAGCAGTTCTTC. Protein product: CASSFKGFDNEQFF.